This T cell receptor beta chain is from a study of beta chain features in type 1 diabetes. Study findings and constraints: TCRB CDR3s from Type 1 diabetes patients were moderately but significantly shorter in all four CD4+ subsets. More deletions and fewer insertions at VDJ junctions were seen in type 1 diabetes patients.

The CDR3 is 13 amino acids. Deletions cut 6 bases from V and 0 bases from J, with 11 bases between. CDR1 is SQVTM, CDR2 ANQGSEA, per germline. The entirety of the isolated RNA underwent reverse transcription, so expressed TCRB transcripts were sequenced. Produced via immunoSEQ multiplex PCR; TCRdb's table is partial and in-frame only. The sample contains some 280,000 clones, 14% of which appear only once. This clone was seen a handful of times. Antigen specificity is unknown. The V gene is TRBV29-1, the J gene TRBJ1-1; tentatively, D is TRBD1 (5 bases). The TCR was taken from a man aged 30 to 45 with type 1 diabetes. The sample was naive CD4+ T cells from blood. The CDR3 sequence is CSVGDRMNTEAFF. The CDR3 DNA follows: TGCAGCGTCGGTGACAGAATGAACACTGAAGCTTTCTTT.